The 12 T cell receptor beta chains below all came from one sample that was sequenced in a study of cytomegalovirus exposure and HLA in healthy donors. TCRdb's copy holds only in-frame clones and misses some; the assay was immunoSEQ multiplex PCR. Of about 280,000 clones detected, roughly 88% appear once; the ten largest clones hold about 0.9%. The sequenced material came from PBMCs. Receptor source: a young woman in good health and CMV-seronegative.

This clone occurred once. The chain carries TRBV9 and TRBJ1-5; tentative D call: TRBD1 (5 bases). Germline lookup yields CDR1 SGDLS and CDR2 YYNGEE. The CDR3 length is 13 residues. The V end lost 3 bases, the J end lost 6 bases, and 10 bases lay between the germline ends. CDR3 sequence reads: CASSGGLGQPQHF. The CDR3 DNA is TGTGCCAGCAGCGGGGGCCTGGGTCAGCCCCAGCATTTT. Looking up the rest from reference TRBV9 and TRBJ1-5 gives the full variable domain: DSGVTQTPKHLITATGQRVTLRCSPRSGDLSVYWYQQSLDQGLQFLIQYYNGEERAKGNILERFSAQQFPDLHSELNLSSLELGDSALYFCASSGGLGQPQHFGDGTRLSIL.

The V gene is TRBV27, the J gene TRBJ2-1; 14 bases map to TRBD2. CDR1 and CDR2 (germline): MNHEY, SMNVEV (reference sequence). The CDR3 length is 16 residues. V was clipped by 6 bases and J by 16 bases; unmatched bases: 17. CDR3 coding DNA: TGTGCCAGCAGACCTACCGGGACTAGCGGGAGCGTGGGAGCCTTCTTC. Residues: CASRPTGTSGSVGAFF.

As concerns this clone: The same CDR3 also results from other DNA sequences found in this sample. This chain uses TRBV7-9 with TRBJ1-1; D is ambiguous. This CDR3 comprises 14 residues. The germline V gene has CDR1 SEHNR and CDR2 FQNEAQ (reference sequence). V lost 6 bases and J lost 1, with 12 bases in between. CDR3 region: CASSLDGGNTEAFF. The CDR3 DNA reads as TGTGCCAGCAGTCTCGACGGAGGGAACACTGAAGCTTTCTTT.

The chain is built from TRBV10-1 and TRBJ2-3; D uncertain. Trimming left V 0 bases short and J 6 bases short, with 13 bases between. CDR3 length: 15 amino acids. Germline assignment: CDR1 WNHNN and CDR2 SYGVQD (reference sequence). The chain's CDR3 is CASSESRQPGDTQYF. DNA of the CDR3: TGCGCCAGCAGTGAGTCGCGGCAGCCCGGGGATACGCAGTATTTT.

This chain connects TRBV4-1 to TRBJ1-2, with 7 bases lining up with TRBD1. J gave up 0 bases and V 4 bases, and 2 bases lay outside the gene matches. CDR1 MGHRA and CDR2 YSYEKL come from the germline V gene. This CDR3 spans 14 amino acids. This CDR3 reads CASSRTGTNYGYTF. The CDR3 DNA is TGCGCCAGCAGCCGGACAGGAACTAACTATGGCTACACCTTC.

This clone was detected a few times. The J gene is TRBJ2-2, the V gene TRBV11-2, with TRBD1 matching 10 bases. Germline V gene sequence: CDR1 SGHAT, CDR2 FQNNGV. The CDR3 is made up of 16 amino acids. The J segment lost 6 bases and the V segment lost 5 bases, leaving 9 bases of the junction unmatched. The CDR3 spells CASSPRGQGKPGELFF. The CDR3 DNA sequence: TGTGCCAGCAGCCCAAGGGGACAGGGGAAACCCGGGGAGCTGTTTTTT.

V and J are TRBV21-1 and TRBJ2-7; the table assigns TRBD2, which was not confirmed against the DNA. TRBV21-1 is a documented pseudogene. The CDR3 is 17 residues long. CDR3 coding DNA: TGTGCCAGCAGCAAGTCGGGACTAGCGGCTTACATCTACGAGCAGTACTTC. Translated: CASSKSGLAAYIYEQYF.

CDR3 nucleotide sequence: TGTGCCAGCAGCTTAAGGGGAGGGCCTTACGAGCAGTACTTC. Encoded protein: CASSLRGGPYEQYF. The chain is built from TRBV7-2 and TRBJ2-7; 7 bases line up with TRBD2. Germline V gene sequence: CDR1 SGHTA, CDR2 FQGNSA. The CDR3 loop spans 14 amino acids. V lost 2 bases to trimming and J lost 4 bases; unmatched junction nucleotides: 5.

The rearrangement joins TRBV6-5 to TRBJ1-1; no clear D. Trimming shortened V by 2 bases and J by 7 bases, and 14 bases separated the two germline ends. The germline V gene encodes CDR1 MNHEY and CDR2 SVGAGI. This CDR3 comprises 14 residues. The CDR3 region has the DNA TGTGCCAGCAGTTACGCAGGCGGGATTAGTGAAGCTTTCTTT. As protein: CASSYAGGISEAFF.

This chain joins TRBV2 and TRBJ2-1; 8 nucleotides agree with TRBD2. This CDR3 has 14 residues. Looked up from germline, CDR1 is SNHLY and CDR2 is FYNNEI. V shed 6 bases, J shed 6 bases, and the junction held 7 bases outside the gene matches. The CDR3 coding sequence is TGTGCCAGCAGCCAAGGCGGGACTAGCAATGAGCAGTTCTTC. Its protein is CASSQGGTSNEQFF. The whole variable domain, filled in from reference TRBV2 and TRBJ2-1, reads EPEVTQTPSHQVTQMGQEVILRCVPISNHLYFYWYRQILGQKVEFLVSFYNNEISEKSEIFDDQFSVERPDGSNFTLKIRSTKLEDSAMYFCASSQGGTSNEQFFGPGTRLTVL.

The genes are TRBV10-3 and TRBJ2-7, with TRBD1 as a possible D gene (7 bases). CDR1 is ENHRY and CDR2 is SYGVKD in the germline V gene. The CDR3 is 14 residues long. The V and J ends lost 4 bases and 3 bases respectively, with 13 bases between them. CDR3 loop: CAISGQGGHYEQYF. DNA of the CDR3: TGTGCCATCAGTGGCCAGGGGGGTCACTACGAGCAGTACTTC.

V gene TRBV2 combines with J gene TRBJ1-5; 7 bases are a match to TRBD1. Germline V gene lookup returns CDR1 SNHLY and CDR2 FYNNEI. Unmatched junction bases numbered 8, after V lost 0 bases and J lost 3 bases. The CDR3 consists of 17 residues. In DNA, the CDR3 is TGTGCCAGCAGTGAAGCGAGAAGGGGGCTGGCCAATCAGCCCCAGCATTTT. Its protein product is CASSEARRGLANQPQHF.